The T cell receptor beta chain under discussion was sequenced for a study of PD-1 blockade in mismatch repair-deficient tumors. About the research overall: Enrolled about 2012-2016, patients had progressing, pretreated mismatch repair-deficient cancers of more than ten types.

CDR1 is SNHLY and CDR2 is FYNNEI in the germline V gene. J gave up 9 bases and V 6 bases, and 6 bases lay outside the gene matches. CDR3 size: 13 residues. Mismatch repair deficiency was confirmed in all patients, by PCR or immunohistochemistry. TCR sequencing covered a few patients who responded to pembrolizumab. Sequenced by immunoSEQ multiplex PCR; TCRdb stores in-frame clones only, minus some. There are about 34,000 clones in the sample; around 80% occur only once, and about 3.3% lies in the top ten. A remark on this clone: Its cognate antigen is unknown.

Points from the study as a whole: Rapid post-treatment expansion, then contraction, generally preceding radiologic response, marked tumor-resident clones.

This specimen was PBMCs, taken 6 weeks after starting pembrolizumab. The sequence was obtained from an adult with mismatch repair-deficient cancer. The chain joins TRBV2 to TRBJ2-5; 11 nucleotides align to TRBD2. The CDR3 region is CASRTSGAVAQYF. In DNA, the CDR3 is TGTGCCAGCAGGACTAGCGGGGCCGTGGCCCAGTACTTC.